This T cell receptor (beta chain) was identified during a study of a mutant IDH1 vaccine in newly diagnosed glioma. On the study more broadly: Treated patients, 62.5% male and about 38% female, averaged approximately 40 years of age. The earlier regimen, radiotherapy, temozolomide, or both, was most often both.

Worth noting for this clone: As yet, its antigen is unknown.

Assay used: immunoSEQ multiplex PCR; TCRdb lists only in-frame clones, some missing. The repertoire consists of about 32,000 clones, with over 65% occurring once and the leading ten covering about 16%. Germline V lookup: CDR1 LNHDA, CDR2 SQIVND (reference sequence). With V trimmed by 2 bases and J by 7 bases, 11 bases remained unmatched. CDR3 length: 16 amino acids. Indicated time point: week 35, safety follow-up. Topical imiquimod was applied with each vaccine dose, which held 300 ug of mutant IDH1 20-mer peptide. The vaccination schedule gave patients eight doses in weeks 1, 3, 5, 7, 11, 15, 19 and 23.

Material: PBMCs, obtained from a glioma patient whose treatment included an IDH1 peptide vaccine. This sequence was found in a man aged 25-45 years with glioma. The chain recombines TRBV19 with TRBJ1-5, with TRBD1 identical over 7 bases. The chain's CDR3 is CASSITGAHTGQPQHF. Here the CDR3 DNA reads TGTGCCAGTAGTATAACAGGGGCCCACACCGGGCAGCCCCAGCATTTT.